Each of the 9 T cell receptor beta chains below was sequenced from the same sample in a study of cytomegalovirus exposure and HLA in healthy donors. The study ran its PCR with 60 Vbeta and 13 Jbeta primers. Here immunoSEQ multiplex PCR was the method, and the copy in TCRdb shows in-frame clones only, minus some. In all, the sample yields 150,000 to 200,000 clones. Sequencing was performed on PBMCs. The receptors come from a man aged 30 to 39 in good health and CMV-seronegative.

This rearrangement joins TRBV18 to TRBJ2-1; 10 bases agree with TRBD1. J was trimmed by 6 bases and V by 6 bases; bases with no gene match: 2. The germline V gene encodes CDR1 KGHSH and CDR2 LQKENI. The CDR3 is 13 residues long. Here the CDR3 DNA reads TGTGCCAGCTCTCGGACAGGGGGCAATGAGCAGTTCTTC. The encoded protein is CASSRTGGNEQFF.

V usage is TRBV6-1 and J usage is TRBJ2-7; no definite D call. CDR3 length: 12 amino acids. V lost 1 base and J 3 bases, leaving 4 bases between the germline ends. Germline V gene sequence: CDR1 MNHNS, CDR2 SASEGT. CDR3 sequence reads: CASSEDGYEQYF. DNA for the CDR3: TGTGCCAGCAGTGAAGACGGCTACGAGCAGTACTTC.

The rearrangement joins TRBV18 to TRBJ2-2; 13 bases match TRBD2. CDR1 KGHSH and CDR2 LQKENI come from the germline V gene. The CDR3 is made up of 18 amino acids. V dropped 6 bases and J dropped 5; count of bases not matched to a gene: 12. The CDR3 region has the DNA TGTGCCAGCTCGCCCGGGACTAGCGGGAATTCTGGGACCGGGGAGCTGTTTTTT. This gives the protein CASSPGTSGNSGTGELFF.

This chain connects TRBV2 to TRBJ1-5; D ambiguous. This CDR3 contains 14 residues. In germline, CDR1 is SNHLY, CDR2 FYNNEI. V shed 7 bases and J shed 1 base, with 11 bases lying between them. The CDR3 reads CASKGGTSNQPQHF. CDR3 in DNA: TGTGCCAGCAAGGGAGGAACAAGCAATCAGCCCCAGCATTTT.

The rearrangement links TRBV6-1 to TRBJ1-1, with a possible D match to TRBD1 (6 bases). Per germline, CDR1 MNHNS and CDR2 SASEGT. V was clipped by 7 bases and J by 4 bases, with 16 bases between them. The CDR3 loop spans 14 amino acids. The CDR3 sequence: CASTRGGGRTEAFF. In DNA, the CDR3 is TGTGCCAGCACCCGAGGGGGGGGGCGCACTGAAGCTTTCTTT.

The J gene is TRBJ2-3, the V gene TRBV10-2, with D perhaps TRBD2 (6 bases). CDR1 WSHSY and CDR2 SAAADI come from the germline V gene. The CDR3 has 14 residues. V was trimmed by 8 bases and J by 0 bases, leaving 12 bases between them. CDR3 nucleotide sequence: TGCGCCAGCCAGGGACTTTCTAGCACAGATACGCAGTATTTT. Encoded protein: CASQGLSSTDTQYF.

The chain employs TRBV4-3 and TRBJ2-7, with TRBD2 matching 8 bases. Trimming took 0 bases from V and 3 from J; bases not matched to a gene: 4. The CDR3 contains 15 residues. From germline, CDR1 is LGHNA and CDR2 YSLEER. The CDR3 sequence is CASSQDKAGVYEQYF. The CDR3 coding sequence is TGCGCCAGCAGCCAAGATAAAGCGGGGGTCTACGAGCAGTACTTC.

The genes are TRBV27 and TRBJ2-3, with D possibly TRBD2 on 5 matching bases. Germline lookup yields CDR1 MNHEY and CDR2 SMNVEV (reference sequence). The CDR3 length is 12 residues. V was cut by 10 bases and J by 9 bases, with 17 bases left in between. The CDR3 is CAIKSNLATQYF. The CDR3 bases are TGTGCCATCAAATCAAACTTAGCGACGCAGTATTTT.

The chain joins TRBV6-6 to TRBJ1-5, with D perhaps matching TRBD1 (6 bases). The CDR3 contains 15 residues. The V end lost 0 bases, the J end lost 6 bases, and 12 bases lay between the germline ends. Germline CDR1 MNHNY, CDR2 SVGAGI (reference sequence). The chain's CDR3 is CASSYSSGGSQPQHF. DNA for the CDR3: TGTGCCAGCAGTTACTCGTCGGGGGGCAGTCAGCCCCAGCATTTT.